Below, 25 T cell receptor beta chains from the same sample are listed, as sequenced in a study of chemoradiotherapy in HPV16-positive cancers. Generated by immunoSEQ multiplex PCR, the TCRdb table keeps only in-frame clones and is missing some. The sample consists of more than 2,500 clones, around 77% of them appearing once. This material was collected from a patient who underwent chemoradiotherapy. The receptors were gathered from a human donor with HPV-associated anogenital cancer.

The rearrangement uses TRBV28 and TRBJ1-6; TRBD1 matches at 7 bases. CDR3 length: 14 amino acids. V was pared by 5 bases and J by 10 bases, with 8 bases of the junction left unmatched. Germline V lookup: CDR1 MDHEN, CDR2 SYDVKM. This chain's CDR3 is CASSHRGSGSPLHF. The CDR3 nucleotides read TGTGCCAGCAGTCACAGGGGATCGGGATCACCCCTCCACTTT.

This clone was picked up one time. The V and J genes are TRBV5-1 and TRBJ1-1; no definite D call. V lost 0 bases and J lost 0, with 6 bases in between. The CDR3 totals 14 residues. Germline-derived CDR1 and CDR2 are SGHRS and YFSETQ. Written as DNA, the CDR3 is TGCGCCAGCAGCTTGGATGGCATGAACACTGAAGCTTTCTTT. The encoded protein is CASSLDGMNTEAFF.

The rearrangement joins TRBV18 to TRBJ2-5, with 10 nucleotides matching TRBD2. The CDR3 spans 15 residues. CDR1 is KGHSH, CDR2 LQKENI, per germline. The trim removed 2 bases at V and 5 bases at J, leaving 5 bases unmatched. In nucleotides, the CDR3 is TGTGCCAGCTCACCAGCGACTAGCGGGCGGGAGACCCAGTACTTC. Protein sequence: CASSPATSGRETQYF.

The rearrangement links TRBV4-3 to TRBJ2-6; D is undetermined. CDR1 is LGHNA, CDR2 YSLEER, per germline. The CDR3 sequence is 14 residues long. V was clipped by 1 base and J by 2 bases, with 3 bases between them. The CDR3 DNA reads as TGCGCCAGCAGCCAAGGCCCTGGGGCCAACGTCCTGACTTTC. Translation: CASSQGPGANVLTF.

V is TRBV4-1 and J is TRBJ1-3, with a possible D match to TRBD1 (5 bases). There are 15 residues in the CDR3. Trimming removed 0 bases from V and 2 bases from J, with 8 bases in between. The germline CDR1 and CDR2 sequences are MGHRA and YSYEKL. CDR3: CASSQDAGAGNTIYF. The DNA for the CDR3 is TGCGCCAGCAGCCAAGATGCGGGGGCTGGAAACACCATATATTTT.

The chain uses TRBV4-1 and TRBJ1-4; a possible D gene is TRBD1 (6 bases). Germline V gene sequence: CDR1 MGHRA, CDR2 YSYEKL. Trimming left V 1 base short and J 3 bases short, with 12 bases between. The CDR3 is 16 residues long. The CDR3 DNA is TGCGCCAGCAGCCAAGTTCCGGACAGCTCTAATGAAAAACTGTTTTTT. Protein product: CASSQVPDSSNEKLFF.

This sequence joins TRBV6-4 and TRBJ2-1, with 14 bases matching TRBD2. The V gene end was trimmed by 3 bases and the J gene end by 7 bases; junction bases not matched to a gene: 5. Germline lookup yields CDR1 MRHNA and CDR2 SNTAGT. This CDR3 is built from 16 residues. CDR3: CASSEAGTSGSNEQFF. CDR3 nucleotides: TGTGCCAGCAGTGAGGCCGGGACTAGCGGGAGTAATGAGCAGTTCTTC.

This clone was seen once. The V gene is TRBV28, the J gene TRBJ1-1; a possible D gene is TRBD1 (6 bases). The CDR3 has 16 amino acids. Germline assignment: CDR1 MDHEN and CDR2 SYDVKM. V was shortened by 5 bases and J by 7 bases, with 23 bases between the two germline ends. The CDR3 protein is CASSPPPWQGKDEAFF. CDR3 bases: TGTGCCAGCAGTCCCCCCCCCTGGCAGGGGAAGGATGAAGCTTTCTTT.

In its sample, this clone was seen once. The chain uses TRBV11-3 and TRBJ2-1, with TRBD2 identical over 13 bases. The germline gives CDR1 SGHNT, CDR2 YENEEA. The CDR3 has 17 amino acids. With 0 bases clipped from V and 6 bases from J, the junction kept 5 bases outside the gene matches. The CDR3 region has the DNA TGTGCCAGCAGCTTAGATCCGGGACTAGCGGGAAGCAATGAGCAGTTCTTC. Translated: CASSLDPGLAGSNEQFF.

The CDR3, as DNA: TGTGCCAGCAGCTTGGGCGGGTTTGGGACTGAAGCTTTCTTT. Translating it yields CASSLGGFGTEAFF. The chain combines TRBV5-5 with TRBJ1-1; D uncertain. Germline CDR1 SGHKS, CDR2 YYEKEE (reference sequence). Between the trimmed V and J ends, which lost 0 bases and 5 bases, there was a span of 11 bases. The CDR3 length is 14 residues.

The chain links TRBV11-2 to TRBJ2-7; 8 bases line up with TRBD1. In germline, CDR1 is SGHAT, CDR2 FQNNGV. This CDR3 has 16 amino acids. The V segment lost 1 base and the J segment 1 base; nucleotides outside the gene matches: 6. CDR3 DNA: TGTGCCAGCAGCTTAGTCGGCAGGACAGGGTCCTACGAGCAGTACTTC. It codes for CASSLVGRTGSYEQYF.

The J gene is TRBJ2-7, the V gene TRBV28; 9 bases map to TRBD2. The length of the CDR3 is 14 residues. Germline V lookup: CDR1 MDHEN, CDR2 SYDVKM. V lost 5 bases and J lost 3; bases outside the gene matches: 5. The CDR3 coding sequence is TGTGCCAGCAGTGTACTTAGCGGGAGCTACGAGCAGTACTTC. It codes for CASSVLSGSYEQYF. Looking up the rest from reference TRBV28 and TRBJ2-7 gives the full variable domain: DVKVTQSSRYLVKRTGEKVFLECVQDMDHENMFWYRQDPGLGLRLIYFSYDVKMKEKGDIPEGYSVSREKKERFSLILESASTNQTSMYLCASSVLSGSYEQYFGPGTRLTVT.

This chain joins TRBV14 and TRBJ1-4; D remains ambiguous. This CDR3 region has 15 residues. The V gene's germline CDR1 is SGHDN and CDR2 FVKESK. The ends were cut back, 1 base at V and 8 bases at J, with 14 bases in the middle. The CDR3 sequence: CASSQVSGRGEKLFF. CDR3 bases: TGTGCCAGCAGCCAAGTATCCGGGCGGGGAGAAAAACTGTTTTTT.

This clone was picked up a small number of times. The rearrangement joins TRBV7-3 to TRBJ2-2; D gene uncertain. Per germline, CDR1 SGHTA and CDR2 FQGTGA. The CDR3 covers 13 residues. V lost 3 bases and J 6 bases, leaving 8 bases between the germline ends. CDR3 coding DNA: TGTGCCAGCAGCTTGGGTCCGGCCGGGGAGCTGTTTTTT. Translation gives CASSLGPAGELFF.

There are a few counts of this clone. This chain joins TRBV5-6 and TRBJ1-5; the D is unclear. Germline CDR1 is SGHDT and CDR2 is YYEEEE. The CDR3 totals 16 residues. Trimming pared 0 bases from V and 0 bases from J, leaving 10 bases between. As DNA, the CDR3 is TGTGCCAGCAGCTTGGCCGGTGGCAATAGCAATCAGCCCCAGCATTTT. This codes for CASSLAGGNSNQPQHF.

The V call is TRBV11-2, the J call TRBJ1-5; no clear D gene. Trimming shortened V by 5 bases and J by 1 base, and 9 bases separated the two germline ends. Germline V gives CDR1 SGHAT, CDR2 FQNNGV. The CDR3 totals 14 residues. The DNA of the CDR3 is TGTGCCAGCAGCCCGCGGGGAAGCAATCAGCCCCAGCATTTT. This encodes CASSPRGSNQPQHF.

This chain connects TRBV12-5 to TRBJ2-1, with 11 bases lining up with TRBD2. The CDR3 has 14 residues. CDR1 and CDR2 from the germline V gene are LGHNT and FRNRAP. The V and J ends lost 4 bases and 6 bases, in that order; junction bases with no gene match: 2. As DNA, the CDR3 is TGTGCTAGTGGTTGGCTAGCGGGGGGCAATGAGCAGTTCTTC. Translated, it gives CASGWLAGGNEQFF.

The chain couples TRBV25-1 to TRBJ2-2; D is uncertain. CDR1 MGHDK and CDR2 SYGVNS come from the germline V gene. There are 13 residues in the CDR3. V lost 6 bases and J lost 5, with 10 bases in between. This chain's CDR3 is CASRERGTGELFF. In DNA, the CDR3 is TGTGCCAGCAGGGAGAGAGGAACCGGGGAGCTGTTTTTT.

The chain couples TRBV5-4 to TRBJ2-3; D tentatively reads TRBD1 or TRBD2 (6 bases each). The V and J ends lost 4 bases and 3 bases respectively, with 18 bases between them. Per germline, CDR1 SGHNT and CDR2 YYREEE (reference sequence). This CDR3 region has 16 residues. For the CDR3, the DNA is TGTGCCAGCAGCCGTCCGGGGGCTTATGGTACAGATACGCAGTATTTT. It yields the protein CASSRPGAYGTDTQYF.

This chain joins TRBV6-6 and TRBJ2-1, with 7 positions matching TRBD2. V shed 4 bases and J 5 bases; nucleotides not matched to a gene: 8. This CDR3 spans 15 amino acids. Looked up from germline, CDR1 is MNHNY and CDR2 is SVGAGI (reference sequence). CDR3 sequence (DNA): TGTGCCAGCAGTTGGCGGCAGGGAGGGGACAATGAGCAGTTCTTC. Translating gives CASSWRQGGDNEQFF.

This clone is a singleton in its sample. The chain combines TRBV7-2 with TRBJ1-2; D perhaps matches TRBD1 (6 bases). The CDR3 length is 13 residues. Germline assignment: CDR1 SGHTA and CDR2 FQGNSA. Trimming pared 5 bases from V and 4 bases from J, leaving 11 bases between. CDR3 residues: CASSRQGSYGYTF. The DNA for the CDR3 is TGTGCCAGCAGCAGGCAGGGGTCCTATGGCTACACCTTC.

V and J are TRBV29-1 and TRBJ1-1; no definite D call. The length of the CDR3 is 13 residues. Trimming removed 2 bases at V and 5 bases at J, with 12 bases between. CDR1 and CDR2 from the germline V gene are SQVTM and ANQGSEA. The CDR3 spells CSVERRAVTEAFF. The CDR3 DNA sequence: TGCAGCGTTGAAAGAAGGGCGGTGACTGAAGCTTTCTTT.

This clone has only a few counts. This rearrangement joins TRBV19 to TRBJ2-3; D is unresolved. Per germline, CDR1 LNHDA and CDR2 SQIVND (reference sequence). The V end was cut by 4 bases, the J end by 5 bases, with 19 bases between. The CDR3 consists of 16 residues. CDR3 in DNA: TGTGCCAGTAGTAACGGATTAGCAAGAGGAGTAGATACGCAGTATTTT. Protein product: CASSNGLARGVDTQYF.

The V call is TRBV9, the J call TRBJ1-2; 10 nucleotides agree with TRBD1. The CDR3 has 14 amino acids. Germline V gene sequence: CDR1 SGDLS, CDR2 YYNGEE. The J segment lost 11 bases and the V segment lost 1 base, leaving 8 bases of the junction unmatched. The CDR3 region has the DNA TGTGCCAGCAGCGTAAATTGGGGACAGGGGATGTACACCTTC. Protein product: CASSVNWGQGMYTF.

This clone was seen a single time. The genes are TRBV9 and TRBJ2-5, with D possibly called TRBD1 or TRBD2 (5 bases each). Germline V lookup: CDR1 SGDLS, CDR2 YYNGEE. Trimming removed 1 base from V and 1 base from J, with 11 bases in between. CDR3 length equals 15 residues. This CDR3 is CASSVSGTTQETQYF. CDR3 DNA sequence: TGTGCCAGCAGCGTATCCGGGACCACCCAAGAGACCCAGTACTTC.